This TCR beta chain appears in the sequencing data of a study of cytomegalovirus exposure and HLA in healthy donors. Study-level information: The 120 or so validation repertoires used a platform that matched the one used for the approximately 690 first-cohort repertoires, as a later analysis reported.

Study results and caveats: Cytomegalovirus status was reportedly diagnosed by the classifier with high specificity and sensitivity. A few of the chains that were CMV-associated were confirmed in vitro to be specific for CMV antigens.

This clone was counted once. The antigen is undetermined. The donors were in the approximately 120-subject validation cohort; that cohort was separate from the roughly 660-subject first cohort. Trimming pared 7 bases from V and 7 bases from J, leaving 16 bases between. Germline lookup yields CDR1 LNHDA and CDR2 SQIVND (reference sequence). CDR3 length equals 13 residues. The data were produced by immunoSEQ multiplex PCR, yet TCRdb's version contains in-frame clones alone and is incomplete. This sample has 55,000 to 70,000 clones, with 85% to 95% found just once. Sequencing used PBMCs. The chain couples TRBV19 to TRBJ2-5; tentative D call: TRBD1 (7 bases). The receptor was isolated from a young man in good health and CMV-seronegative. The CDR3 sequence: CASTRQGGRTQYF. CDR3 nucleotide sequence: TGTGCCAGTACCAGACAGGGAGGAAGGACCCAGTACTTC.